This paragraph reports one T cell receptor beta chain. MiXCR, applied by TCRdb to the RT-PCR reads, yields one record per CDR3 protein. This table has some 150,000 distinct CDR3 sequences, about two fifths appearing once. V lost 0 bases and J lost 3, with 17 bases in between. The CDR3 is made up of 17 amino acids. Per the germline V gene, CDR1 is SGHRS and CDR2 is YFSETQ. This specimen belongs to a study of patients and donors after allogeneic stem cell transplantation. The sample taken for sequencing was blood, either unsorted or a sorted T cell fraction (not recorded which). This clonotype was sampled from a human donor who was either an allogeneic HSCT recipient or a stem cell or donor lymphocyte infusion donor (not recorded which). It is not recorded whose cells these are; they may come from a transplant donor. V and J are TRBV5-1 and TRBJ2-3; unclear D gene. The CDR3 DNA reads TGCGCCAGCAGCTTGGCAGACACGGTCTACGTTACAGATACGCAGTATTTT. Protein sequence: CASSLADTVYVTDTQYF.